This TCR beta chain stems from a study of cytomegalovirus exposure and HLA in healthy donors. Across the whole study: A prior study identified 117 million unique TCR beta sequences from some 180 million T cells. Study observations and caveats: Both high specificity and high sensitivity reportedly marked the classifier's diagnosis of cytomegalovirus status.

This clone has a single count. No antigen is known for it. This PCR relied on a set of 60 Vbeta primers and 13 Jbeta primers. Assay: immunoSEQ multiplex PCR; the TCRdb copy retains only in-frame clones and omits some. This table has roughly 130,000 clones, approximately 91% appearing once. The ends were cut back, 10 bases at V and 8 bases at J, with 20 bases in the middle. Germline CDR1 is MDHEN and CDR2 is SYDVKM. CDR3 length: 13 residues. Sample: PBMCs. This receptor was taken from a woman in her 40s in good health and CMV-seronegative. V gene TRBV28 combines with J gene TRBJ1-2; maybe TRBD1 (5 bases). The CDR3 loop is CATPGGKVEGYTF. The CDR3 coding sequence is TGTGCCACGCCGGGGGGGAAGGTGGAGGGCTACACCTTC.